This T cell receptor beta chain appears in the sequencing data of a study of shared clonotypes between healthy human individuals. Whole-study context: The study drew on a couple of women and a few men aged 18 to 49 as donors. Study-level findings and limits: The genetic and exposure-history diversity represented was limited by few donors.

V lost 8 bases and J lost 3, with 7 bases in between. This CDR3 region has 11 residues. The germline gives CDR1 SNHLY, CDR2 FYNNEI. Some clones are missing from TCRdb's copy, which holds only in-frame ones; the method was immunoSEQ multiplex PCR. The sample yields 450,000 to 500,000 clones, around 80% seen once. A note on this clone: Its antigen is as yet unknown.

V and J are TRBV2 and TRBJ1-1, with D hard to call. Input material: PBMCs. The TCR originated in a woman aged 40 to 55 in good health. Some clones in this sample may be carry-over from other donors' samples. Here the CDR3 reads CASSYDTEAFF. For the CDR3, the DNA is TGTGCCAGCTCGTACGACACTGAAGCTTTCTTT.